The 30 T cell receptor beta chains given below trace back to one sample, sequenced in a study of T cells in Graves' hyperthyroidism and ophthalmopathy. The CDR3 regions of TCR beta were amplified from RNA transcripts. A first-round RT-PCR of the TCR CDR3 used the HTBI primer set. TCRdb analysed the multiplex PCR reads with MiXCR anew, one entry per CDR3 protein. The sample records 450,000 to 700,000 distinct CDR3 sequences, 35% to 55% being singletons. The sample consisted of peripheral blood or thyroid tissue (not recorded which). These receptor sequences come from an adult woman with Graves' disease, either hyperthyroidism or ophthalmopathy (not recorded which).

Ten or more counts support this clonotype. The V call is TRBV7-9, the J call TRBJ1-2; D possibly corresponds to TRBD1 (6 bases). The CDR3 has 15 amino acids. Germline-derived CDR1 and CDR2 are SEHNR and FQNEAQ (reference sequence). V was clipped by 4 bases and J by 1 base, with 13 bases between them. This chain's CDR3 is CASSSVVGGNYGYTF. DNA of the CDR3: TGTGCCAGCAGCTCAGTCGTAGGGGGTAACTATGGCTACACCTTC.

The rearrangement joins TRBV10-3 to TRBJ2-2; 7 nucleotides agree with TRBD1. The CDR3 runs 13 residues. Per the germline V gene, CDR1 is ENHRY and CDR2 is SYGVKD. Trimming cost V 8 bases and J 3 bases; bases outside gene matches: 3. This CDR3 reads CAISGTDTGELFF. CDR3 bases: TGTGCCATCTCCGGGACAGACACCGGGGAGCTGTTTTTT.

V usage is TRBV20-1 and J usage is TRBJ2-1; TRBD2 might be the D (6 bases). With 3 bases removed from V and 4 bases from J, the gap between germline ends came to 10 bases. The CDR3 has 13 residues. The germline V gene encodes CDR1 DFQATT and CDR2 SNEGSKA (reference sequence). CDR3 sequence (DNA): TGCAGTGCTAGGGGAGGAATTTACAATGAGCAGTTCTTC. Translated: CSARGGIYNEQFF.

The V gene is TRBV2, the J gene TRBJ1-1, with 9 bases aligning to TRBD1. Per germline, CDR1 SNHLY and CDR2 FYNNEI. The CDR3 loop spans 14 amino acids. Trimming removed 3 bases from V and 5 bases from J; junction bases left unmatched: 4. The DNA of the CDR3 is TGTGCCAGCAGTGAGTCCGGGACAGGGACTGAAGCTTTCTTT. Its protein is CASSESGTGTEAFF.

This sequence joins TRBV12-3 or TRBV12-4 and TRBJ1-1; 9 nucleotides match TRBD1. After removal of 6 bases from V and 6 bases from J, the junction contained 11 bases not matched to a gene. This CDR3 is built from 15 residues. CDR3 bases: TGTGCCAGCAGCTCCGGGACAGGGTTCGCAGCTGAAGCTTTCTTT. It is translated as CASSSGTGFAAEAFF.

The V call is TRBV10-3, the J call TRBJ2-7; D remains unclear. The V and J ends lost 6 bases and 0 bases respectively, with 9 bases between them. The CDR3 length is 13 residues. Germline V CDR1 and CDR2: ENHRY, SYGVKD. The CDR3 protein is CAIRETLSYEQYF. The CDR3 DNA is TGTGCCATCAGAGAGACACTCTCCTACGAGCAGTACTTC.

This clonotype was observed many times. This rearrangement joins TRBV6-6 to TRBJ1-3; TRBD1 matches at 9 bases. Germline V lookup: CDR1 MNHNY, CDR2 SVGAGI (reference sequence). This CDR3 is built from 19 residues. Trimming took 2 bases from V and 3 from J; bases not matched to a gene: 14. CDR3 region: CASSYPQGSGTGSGNTIYF. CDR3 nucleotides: TGTGCCAGCAGTTACCCCCAGGGTTCCGGGACAGGGAGTGGAAACACCATATATTTT.

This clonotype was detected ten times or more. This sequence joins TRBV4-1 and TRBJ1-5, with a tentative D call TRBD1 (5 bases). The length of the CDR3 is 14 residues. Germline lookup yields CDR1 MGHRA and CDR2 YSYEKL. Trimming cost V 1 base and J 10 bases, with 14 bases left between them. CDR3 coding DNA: TGCGCCAGCAGCCAAGGCTGGGGGAGCAACCCCCAGCATTTT. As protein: CASSQGWGSNPQHF.

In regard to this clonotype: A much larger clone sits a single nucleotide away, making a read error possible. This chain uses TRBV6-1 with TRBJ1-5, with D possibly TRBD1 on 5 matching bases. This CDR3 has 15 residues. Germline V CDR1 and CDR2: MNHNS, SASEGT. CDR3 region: CASKAWDAWNRPQHF. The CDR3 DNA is TGTGCCAGCAAAGCCTGGGACGCCTGGAATCGGCCCCAGCATTTT.

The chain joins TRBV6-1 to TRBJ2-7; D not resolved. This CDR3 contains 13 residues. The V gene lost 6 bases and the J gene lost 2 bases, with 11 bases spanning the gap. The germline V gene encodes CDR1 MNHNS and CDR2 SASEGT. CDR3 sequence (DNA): TGTGCCAGCAGGTTCGGGTGTCCCTACGAGCAGTACTTC. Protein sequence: CASRFGCPYEQYF.

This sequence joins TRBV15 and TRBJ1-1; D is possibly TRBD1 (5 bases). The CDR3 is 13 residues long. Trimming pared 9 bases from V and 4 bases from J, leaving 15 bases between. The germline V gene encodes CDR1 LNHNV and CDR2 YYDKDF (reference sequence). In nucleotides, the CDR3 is TGTGCCACTCGCCGGCAGGGCATCACTGAAGCTTTCTTT. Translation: CATRRQGITEAFF.

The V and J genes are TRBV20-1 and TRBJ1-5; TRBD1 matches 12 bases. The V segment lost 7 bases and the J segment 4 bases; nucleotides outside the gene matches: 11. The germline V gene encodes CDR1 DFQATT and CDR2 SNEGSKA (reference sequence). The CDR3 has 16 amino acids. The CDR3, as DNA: TGCAGTGGCGAGCTCCCGGGACAGGGGGCGAATCAGCCCCAGCATTTT. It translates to CSGELPGQGANQPQHF.

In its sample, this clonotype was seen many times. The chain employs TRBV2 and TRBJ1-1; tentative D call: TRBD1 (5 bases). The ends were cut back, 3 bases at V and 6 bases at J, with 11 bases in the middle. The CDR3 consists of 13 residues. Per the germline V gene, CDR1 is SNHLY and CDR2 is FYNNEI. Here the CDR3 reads CASSDTGAAEAFF. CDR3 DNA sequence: TGTGCCAGCAGTGATACCGGGGCGGCTGAAGCTTTCTTT.

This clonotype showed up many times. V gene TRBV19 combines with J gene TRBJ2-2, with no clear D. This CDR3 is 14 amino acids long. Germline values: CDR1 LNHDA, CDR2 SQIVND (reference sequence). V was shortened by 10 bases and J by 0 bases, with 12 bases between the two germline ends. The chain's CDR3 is CAIRKHANTGELFF. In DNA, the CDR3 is TGTGCCATTCGTAAACATGCGAACACCGGGGAGCTGTTTTTT.

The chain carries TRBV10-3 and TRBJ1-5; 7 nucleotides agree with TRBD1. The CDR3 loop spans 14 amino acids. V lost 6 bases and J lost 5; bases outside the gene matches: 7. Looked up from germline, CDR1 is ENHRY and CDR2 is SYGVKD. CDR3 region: CAIRNQGGDQPQHF. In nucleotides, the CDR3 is TGTGCCATCAGAAACCAGGGGGGCGATCAGCCCCAGCATTTT.

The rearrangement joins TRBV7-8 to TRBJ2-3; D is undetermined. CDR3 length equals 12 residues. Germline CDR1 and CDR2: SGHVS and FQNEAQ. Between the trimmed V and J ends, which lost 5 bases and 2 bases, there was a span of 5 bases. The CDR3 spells CASSKYTDTQYF. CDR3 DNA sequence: TGTGCCAGCAGCAAATACACAGATACGCAGTATTTT.

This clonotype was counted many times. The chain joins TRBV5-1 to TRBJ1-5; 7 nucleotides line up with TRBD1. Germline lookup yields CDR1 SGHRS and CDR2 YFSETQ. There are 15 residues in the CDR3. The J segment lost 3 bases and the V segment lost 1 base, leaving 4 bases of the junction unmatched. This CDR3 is CASSLRGQINQPQHF. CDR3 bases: TGCGCCAGCAGCTTGAGGGGACAGATCAATCAGCCCCAGCATTTT.

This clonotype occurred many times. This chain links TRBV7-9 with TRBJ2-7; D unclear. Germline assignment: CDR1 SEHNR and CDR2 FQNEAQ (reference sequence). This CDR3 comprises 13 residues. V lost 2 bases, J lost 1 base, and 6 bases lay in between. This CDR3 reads CASSLQDSYEQYF. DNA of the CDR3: TGTGCCAGCAGCTTACAGGATTCCTACGAGCAGTACTTC.

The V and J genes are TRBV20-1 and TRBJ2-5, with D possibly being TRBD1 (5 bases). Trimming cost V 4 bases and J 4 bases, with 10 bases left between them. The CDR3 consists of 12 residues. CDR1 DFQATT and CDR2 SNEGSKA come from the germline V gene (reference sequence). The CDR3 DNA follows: TGCAGTGCTATGGGGCTGGGAGAGACCCAGTACTTC. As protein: CSAMGLGETQYF.

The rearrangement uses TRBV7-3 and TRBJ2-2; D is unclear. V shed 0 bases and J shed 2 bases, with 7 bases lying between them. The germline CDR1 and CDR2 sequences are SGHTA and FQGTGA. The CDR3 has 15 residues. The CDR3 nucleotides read TGTGCCAGCAGCTTAACAGTCGTTAACACCGGGGAGCTGTTTTTT. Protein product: CASSLTVVNTGELFF.

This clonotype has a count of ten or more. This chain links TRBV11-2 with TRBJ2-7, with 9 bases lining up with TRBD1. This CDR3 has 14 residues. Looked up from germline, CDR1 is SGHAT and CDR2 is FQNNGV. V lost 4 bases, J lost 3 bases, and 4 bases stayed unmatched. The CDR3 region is CASSSSDRGYEQYF. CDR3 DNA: TGTGCCAGCAGCTCATCGGACAGGGGCTACGAGCAGTACTTC.

The CDR3 region is CASSRGGVRELFF. In DNA form, the CDR3 reads TGTGCCAGCAGTCGAGGTGGGGTCAGGGAGCTGTTTTTT. J is TRBJ2-2 and V is TRBV6-1; D gene ambiguous. Germline CDR1 reads MNHNS; CDR2 reads SASEGT. CDR3 length: 13 amino acids. The V and J ends lost 5 bases and 9 bases respectively, with 13 bases between them.

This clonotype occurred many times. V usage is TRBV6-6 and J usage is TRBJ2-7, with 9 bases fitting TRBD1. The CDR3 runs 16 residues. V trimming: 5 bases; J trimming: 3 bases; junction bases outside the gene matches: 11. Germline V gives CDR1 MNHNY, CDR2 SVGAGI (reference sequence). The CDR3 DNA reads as TGTGCCAGCAGTGGAAGGACAGGGGTTTCCCTCTACGAGCAGTACTTC. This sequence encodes CASSGRTGVSLYEQYF.

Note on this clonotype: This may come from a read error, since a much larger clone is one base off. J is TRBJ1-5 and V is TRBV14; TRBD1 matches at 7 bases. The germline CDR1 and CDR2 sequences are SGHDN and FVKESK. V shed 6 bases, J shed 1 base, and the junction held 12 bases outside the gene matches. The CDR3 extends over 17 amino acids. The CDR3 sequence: CASSSTRTGRSNQPQHF. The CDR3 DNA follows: TGTGCCAGCAGTTCCACCCGGACAGGACGGAGCAATCAGCCCCAGCATTTT.

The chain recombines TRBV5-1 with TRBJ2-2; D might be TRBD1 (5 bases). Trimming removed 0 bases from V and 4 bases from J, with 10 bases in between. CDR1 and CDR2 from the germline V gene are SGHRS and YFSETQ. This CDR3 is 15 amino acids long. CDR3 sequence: CASSLEGATTGELFF. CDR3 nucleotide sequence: TGCGCCAGCAGCTTGGAAGGGGCGACCACCGGGGAGCTGTTTTTT. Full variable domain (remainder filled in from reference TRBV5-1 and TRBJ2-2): KAGVTQTPRYLIKTRGQQVTLSCSPISGHRSVSWYQQTPGQGLQFLFEYFSETQRNKGNFPGRFSGRQFSNSRSEMNVSTLELGDSALYLCASSLEGATTGELFFGEGSRLTVL.

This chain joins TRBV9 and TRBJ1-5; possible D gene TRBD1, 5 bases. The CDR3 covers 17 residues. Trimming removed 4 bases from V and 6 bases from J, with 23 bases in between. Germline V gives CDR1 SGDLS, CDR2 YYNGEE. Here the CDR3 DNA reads TGTGCCAGCAGCCAAGAAGCGGGTGAGGGGAACAGTCAGCCCCAGCATTTT. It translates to CASSQEAGEGNSQPQHF.

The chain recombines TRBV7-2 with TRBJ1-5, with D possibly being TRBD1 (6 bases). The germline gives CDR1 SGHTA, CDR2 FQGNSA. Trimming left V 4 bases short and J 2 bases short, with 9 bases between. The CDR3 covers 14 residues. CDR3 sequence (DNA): TGTGCCAGCAGCTCCCAGGGGCGCAATCAGCCCCAGCATTTT. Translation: CASSSQGRNQPQHF. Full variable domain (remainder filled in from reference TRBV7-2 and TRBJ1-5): GAGVSQSPSNKVTEKGKDVELRCDPISGHTALYWYRQSLGQGLEFLIYFQGNSAPDKSGLPSDRFSAERTGGSVSTLTIQRTQQEDSAVYLCASSSQGRNQPQHFGDGTRLSIL.

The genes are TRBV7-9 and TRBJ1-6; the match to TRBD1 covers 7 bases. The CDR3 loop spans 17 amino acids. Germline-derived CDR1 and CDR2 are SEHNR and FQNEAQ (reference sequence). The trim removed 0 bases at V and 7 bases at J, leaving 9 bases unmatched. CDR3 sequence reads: CASSLARGAGGNSPLHF. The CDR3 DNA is TGTGCCAGCAGCTTAGCGCGGGGGGCAGGGGGAAATTCACCCCTCCACTTT.

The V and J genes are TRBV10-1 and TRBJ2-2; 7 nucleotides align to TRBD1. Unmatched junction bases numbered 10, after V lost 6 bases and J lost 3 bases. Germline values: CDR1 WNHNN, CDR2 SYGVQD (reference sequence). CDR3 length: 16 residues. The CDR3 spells CASSQGDRVDTGELFF. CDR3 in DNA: TGCGCCAGCAGCCAGGGGGACAGAGTTGACACCGGGGAGCTGTTTTTT.

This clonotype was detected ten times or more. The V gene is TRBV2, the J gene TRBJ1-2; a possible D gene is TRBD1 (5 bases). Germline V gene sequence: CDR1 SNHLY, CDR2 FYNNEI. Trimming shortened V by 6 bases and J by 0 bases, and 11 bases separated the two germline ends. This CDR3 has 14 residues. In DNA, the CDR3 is TGTGCCAGCAGCCTGGGGGGGGCTAACTATGGCTACACCTTC. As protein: CASSLGGANYGYTF.